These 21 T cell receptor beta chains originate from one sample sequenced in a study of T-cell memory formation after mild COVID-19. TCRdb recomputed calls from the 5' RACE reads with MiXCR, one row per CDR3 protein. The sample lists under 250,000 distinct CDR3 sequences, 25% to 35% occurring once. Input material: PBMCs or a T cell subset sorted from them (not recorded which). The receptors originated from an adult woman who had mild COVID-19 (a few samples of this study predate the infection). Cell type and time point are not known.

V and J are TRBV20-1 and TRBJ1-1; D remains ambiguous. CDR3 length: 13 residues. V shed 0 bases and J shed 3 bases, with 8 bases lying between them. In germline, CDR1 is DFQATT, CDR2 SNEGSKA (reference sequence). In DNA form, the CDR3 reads TGCAGTGCTAGAGAGGCGGGGTACACTGAAGCTTTCTTT. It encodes CSAREAGYTEAFF.

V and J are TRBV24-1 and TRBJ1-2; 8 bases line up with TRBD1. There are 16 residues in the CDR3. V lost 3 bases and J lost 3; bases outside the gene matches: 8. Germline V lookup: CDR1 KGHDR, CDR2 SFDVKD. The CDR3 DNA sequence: TGTGCCACCAGTGATCCCCGGACAGGGAAAGACTATGGCTACACCTTC. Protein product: CATSDPRTGKDYGYTF.

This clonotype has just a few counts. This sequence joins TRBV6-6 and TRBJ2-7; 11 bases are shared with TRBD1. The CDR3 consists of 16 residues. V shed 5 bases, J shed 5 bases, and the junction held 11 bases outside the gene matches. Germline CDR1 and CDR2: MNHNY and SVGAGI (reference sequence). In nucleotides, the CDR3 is TGTGCCAGCAGTCCCTCCGGACAGGGGGCGATGAACGAGCAGTACTTC. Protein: CASSPSGQGAMNEQYF.

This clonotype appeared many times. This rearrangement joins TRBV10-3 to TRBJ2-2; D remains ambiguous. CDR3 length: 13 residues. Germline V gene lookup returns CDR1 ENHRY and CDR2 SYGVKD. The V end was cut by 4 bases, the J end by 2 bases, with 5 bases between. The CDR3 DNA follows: TGTGCCATCAGTGTCTCTAACACCGGGGAGCTGTTTTTT. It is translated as CAISVSNTGELFF.

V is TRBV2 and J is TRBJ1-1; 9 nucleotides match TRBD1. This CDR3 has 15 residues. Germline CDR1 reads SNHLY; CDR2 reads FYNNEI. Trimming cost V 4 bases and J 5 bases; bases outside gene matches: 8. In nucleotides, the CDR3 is TGTGCCAGCAGTGCTCCGGGACAGGGCCGAACTGAAGCTTTCTTT. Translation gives CASSAPGQGRTEAFF.

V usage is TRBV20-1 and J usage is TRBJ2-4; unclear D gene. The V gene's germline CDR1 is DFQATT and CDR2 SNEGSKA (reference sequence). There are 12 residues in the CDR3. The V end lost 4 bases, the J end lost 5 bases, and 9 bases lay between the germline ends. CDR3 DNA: TGCAGTGCTACCCCCTACGAAAACATTCAGTACTTC. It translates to CSATPYENIQYF.

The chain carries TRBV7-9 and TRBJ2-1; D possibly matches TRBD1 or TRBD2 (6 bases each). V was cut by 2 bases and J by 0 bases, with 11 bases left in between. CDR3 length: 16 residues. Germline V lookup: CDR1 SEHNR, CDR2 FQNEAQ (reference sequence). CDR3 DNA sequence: TGTGCCAGCAGCTTACACGGGGGCGGCTCCTACAATGAGCAGTTCTTC. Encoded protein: CASSLHGGGSYNEQFF.

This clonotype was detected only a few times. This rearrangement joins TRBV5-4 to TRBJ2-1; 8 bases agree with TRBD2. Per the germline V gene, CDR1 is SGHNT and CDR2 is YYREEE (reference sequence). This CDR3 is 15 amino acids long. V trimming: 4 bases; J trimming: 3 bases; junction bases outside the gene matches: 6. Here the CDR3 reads CASSPGGAYYNEQFF. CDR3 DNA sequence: TGTGCCAGCAGCCCCGGGGGGGCTTACTACAATGAGCAGTTCTTC.

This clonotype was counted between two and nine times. CDR3 sequence (DNA): TGTGCCAGCAGCTTAGTGGGTCACGAGCAGTACTTC. It specifies CASSLVGHEQYF. The chain links TRBV7-9 to TRBJ2-7; D not certain. V was pared by 1 base and J by 5 bases, with 6 bases between. The CDR3 is 12 amino acids. Germline V gene sequence: CDR1 SEHNR, CDR2 FQNEAQ (reference sequence).

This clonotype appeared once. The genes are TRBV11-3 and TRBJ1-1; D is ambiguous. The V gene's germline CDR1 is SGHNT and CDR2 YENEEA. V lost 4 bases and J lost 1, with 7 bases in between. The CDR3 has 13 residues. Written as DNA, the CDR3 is TGTGCCAGCAGCTACCCGTCGAACACTGAAGCTTTCTTT. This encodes CASSYPSNTEAFF.

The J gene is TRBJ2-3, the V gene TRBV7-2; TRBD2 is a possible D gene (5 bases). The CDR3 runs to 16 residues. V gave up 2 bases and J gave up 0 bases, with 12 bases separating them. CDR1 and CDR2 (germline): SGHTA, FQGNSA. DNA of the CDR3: TGTGCCAGCAGCTTACGACTATTGCCTAGCACAGATACGCAGTATTTT. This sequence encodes CASSLRLLPSTDTQYF.

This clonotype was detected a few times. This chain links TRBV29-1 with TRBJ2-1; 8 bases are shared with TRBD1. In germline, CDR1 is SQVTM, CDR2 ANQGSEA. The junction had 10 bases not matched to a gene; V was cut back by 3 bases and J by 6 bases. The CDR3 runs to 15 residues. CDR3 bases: TGCAGCGTTGACTCGTGGGACAGGCTCTCCAATGAGCAGTTCTTC. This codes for CSVDSWDRLSNEQFF.

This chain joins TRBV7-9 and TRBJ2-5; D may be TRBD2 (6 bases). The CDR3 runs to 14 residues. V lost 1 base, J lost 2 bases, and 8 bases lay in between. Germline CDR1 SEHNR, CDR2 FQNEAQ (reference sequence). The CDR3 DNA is TGTGCCAGCAGCTTAGTGCGGGAACAAGAGACCCAGTACTTC. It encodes CASSLVREQETQYF. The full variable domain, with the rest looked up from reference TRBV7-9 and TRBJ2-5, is DTGVSQNPRHKITKRGQNVTFRCDPISEHNRLYWYRQTLGQGPEFLTYFQNEAQLEKSRLLSDRFSAERPKGSFSTLEIQRTEQGDSAMYLCASSLVREQETQYFGPGTRLLVL.

CDR3 nucleotide sequence: TGTGCCAGCAGTTTAGGGATTAACACCGGGGAGCTGTTTTTT. Protein sequence: CASSLGINTGELFF. The chain carries TRBV12-3 or TRBV12-4 and TRBJ2-2; D is ambiguous. V lost 1 base to trimming and J lost 2 bases, with 5 bases between them. The CDR3 consists of 14 residues.

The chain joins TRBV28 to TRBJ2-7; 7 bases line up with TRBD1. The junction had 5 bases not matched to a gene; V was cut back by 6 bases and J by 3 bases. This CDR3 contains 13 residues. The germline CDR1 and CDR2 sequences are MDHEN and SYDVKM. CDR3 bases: TGTGCCAGCAGAATGACAGGGATCTACGAGCAGTACTTC. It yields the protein CASRMTGIYEQYF.

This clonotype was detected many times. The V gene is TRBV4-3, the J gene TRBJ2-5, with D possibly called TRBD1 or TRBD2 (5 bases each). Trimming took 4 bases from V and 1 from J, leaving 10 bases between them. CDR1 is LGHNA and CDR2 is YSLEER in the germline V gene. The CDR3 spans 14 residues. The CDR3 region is CASSPGTLQETQYF. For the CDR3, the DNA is TGCGCCAGCAGCCCTGGGACCCTCCAAGAGACCCAGTACTTC.

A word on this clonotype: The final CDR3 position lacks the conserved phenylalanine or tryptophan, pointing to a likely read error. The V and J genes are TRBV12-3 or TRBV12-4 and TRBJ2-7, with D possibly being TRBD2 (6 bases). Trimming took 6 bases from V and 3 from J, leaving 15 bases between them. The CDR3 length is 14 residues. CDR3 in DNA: TGTGCCAGCAGCTCCCGCGGGGTAAGCTACGAGCAGTACTTA. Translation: CASSSRGVSYEQYL.

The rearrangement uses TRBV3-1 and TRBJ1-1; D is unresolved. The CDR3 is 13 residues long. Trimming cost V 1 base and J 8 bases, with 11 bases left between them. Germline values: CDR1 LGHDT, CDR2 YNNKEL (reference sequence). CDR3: CASSQVRRAEAFF. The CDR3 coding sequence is TGTGCCAGCAGCCAAGTCCGGCGGGCCGAAGCTTTCTTT. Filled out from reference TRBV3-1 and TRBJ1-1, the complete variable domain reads DTAVSQTPKYLVTQMGNDKSIKCEQNLGHDTMYWYKQDSKKFLKIMFSYNNKELIINETVPNRFSPKSPDKAHLNLHINSLELGDSAVYFCASSQVRRAEAFFGQGTRLTVV.

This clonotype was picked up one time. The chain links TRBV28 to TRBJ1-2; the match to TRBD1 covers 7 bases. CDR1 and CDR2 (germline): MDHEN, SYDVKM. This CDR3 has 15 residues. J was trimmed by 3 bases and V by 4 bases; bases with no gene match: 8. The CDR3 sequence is CASSSLDREDYGYTF. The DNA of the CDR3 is TGTGCCAGCAGTTCGCTCGACAGGGAAGACTATGGCTACACCTTC.

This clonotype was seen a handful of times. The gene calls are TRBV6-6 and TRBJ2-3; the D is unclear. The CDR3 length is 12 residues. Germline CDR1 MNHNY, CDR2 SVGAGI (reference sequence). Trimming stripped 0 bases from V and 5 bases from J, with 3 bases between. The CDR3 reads CASSYSRDTQYF. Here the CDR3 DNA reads TGTGCCAGCAGTTACTCGAGAGATACGCAGTATTTT.

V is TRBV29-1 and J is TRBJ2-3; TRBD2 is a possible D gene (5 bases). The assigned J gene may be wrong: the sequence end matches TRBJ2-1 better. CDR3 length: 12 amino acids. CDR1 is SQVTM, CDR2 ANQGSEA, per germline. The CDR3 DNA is TGCAGCGTCCGTCGGGGCTACAATGAGCAGTTCTTC. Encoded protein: CSVRRGYNEQFF.